The 27 T cell receptor beta chains below all came from one sample that was sequenced in a study of beta chain features in type 1 diabetes. Sequencing targeted expressed TCRB transcripts, as all isolated RNA had been reverse transcribed. Clones were read by immunoSEQ multiplex PCR, and TCRdb kept only the in-frame ones, dropping some. This table holds hundreds of thousands of clones, roughly 15% found once. Sequenced: naive CD4+ T cells from blood. The receptors come from a man in his late teens or twenties in good health.

In this sample, this clone turned up a few times. The J gene is TRBJ1-2, the V gene TRBV5-1; D uncertain. Per the germline V gene, CDR1 is SGHRS and CDR2 is YFSETQ. The CDR3 covers 12 residues. Trimming took 0 bases from V and 3 from J, leaving 3 bases between them. The DNA of the CDR3 is TGCGCCAGCAGCTTGGAAGACTATGGCTACACCTTC. Its translation is CASSLEDYGYTF.

This clone was detected only a few times. V and J are TRBV28 and TRBJ1-2; 8 nucleotides line up with TRBD1. CDR3 length: 15 amino acids. V was clipped by 7 bases and J by 5 bases; unmatched bases: 12. The germline V gene encodes CDR1 MDHEN and CDR2 SYDVKM. The CDR3 loop reads CASTGRGQGIYGYTF. CDR3 in DNA: TGTGCCAGCACTGGACGAGGACAGGGAATATATGGCTACACCTTC.

This clone has more than one count but fewer than ten. V gene TRBV29-1 combines with J gene TRBJ2-2; D perhaps matches TRBD1 (6 bases). Trimming pared 7 bases from V and 6 bases from J, leaving 12 bases between. This CDR3 spans 12 amino acids. Germline lookup yields CDR1 SQVTM and CDR2 ANQGSEA. CDR3: CSGGKGAGELFF. The CDR3 bases are TGCAGCGGTGGGAAGGGGGCCGGGGAGCTGTTTTTT.

The V call is TRBV7-9, the J call TRBJ1-5; TRBD1 is a possible D gene (5 bases). Germline values: CDR1 SEHNR, CDR2 FQNEAQ (reference sequence). CDR3 length: 16 amino acids. V lost 2 bases to trimming and J lost 6 bases, with 17 bases between them. CDR3 residues: CASSLTGGDNRQPQHF. The CDR3 coding sequence is TGTGCCAGCAGCTTAACGGGGGGAGATAATCGTCAGCCCCAGCATTTT.

The rearrangement uses TRBV14 and TRBJ2-7; D unresolved. Trimming stripped 3 bases from V and 5 bases from J, with 5 bases between. The CDR3 is 11 residues long. The germline V gene encodes CDR1 SGHDN and CDR2 FVKESK. CDR3 in amino acids: CASSHRNEQYF. The CDR3 coding sequence is TGTGCCAGCAGCCACAGGAACGAGCAGTACTTC.

This chain connects TRBV5-1 to TRBJ2-3, with 12 bases fitting TRBD2. Germline V lookup: CDR1 SGHRS, CDR2 YFSETQ. This CDR3 is built from 16 residues. Unmatched junction bases numbered 7, after V lost 4 bases and J lost 4 bases. Here the CDR3 reads CASSNHLAGGPDTQYF. The CDR3 DNA reads TGCGCCAGCAGCAACCATCTAGCGGGGGGGCCAGATACGCAGTATTTT.

This clone turned up a few times. V usage is TRBV5-1 and J usage is TRBJ2-7, with TRBD1 matching 8 bases. V gave up 2 bases and J gave up 3 bases; unmatched junction bases: 1. Per the germline V gene, CDR1 is SGHRS and CDR2 is YFSETQ. The CDR3 is made up of 13 amino acids. The CDR3 bases are TGCGCCAGCAGCTTCGACAGGGGCTACGAGCAGTACTTC. Protein sequence: CASSFDRGYEQYF.

The chain recombines TRBV18 with TRBJ1-1; no clear D. Trimming stripped 3 bases from V and 4 bases from J, with 12 bases between. The CDR3 consists of 14 residues. Germline CDR1 KGHSH, CDR2 LQKENI. CDR3 bases: TGTGCCAGCTCACCGTCTGCCCGGGGCACTGAAGCTTTCTTT. Residues: CASSPSARGTEAFF.

This clone was observed a few times. This same CDR3 is encoded by further DNA sequences in the sample. The chain uses TRBV2 and TRBJ1-5; D call uncertain. V lost 3 bases and J 4 bases, leaving 10 bases between the germline ends. Germline CDR1 reads SNHLY; CDR2 reads FYNNEI. CDR3 length: 14 amino acids. Here the CDR3 reads CASSDRVGNQPQHF. The CDR3 nucleotides read TGTGCCAGCAGTGATAGGGTGGGGAATCAGCCCCAGCATTTT. Complete variable domain (other parts from reference TRBV2 and TRBJ1-5): EPEVTQTPSHQVTQMGQEVILRCVPISNHLYFYWYRQILGQKVEFLVSFYNNEISEKSEIFDDQFSVERPDGSNFTLKIRSTKLEDSAMYFCASSDRVGNQPQHFGDGTRLSIL.

The chain links TRBV10-3 to TRBJ2-5; tentative D call: TRBD1 (6 bases). Between the trimmed V and J ends, which lost 11 bases and 0 bases, there was a span of 10 bases. This CDR3 region has 12 residues. The germline V gene has CDR1 ENHRY and CDR2 SYGVKD. CDR3 amino acids: CASRDNQETQYF. CDR3 in DNA: TGTGCCTCACGGGACAACCAAGAGACCCAGTACTTC.

In this sample, this clone turned up a few times. The rearrangement links TRBV10-3 to TRBJ1-1; D is ambiguous. The CDR3 is made up of 12 amino acids. V was pared by 6 bases and J by 0 bases, with 5 bases between. The germline CDR1 and CDR2 sequences are ENHRY and SYGVKD. CDR3 in DNA: TGTGCCATCAGGCAGATGAACACTGAAGCTTTCTTT. It codes for CAIRQMNTEAFF.

This clone appeared once. The J gene is TRBJ1-1, the V gene TRBV9; TRBD1 agrees at 7 bases. Per the germline V gene, CDR1 is SGDLS and CDR2 is YYNGEE. V gave up 8 bases and J gave up 6 bases; unmatched junction bases: 16. This CDR3 spans 15 amino acids. This chain's CDR3 is CASTPNLQGIPEAFF. In DNA form, the CDR3 reads TGTGCCAGTACGCCGAACCTACAGGGGATCCCTGAAGCTTTCTTT.

The rearrangement links TRBV7-9 to TRBJ2-7; 9 bases are shared with TRBD1. This CDR3 comprises 16 residues. The junction had 9 bases not matched to a gene; V was cut back by 5 bases and J by 1 base. Germline V gene sequence: CDR1 SEHNR, CDR2 FQNEAQ (reference sequence). CDR3 protein: CASSDLDRGLSYEQYF. CDR3 DNA sequence: TGTGCCAGCAGCGACTTGGACAGGGGCCTATCCTACGAGCAGTACTTC.

The sample holds a few counts of this clone. The chain couples TRBV11-2 to TRBJ2-5, with TRBD2 identical over 14 bases. J lost 5 bases, V lost 3 bases, and 2 bases had no gene match. The CDR3 is 15 residues long. CDR1 SGHAT and CDR2 FQNNGV come from the germline V gene. CDR3 sequence reads: CASSLGLAGVETQYF. CDR3 bases: TGTGCCAGCAGCTTGGGACTAGCGGGAGTGGAGACCCAGTACTTC.

This clone was picked up many times. The rearrangement uses TRBV7-9 and TRBJ2-6, with D possibly matching TRBD2 (6 bases). The germline V and J ends were trimmed by 5 bases and 0 bases, with 11 bases remaining between them. The germline CDR1 and CDR2 sequences are SEHNR and FQNEAQ (reference sequence). The CDR3 totals 16 residues. CDR3 amino acids: CASSPLGGSGANVLTF. CDR3 coding DNA: TGTGCCAGCAGCCCCCTCGGGGGCTCTGGGGCCAACGTCCTGACTTTC.

The rearrangement joins TRBV5-1 to TRBJ2-4, with TRBD1 matching 10 bases. V was pared by 4 bases and J by 5 bases, with 3 bases of the junction left unmatched. Germline CDR1 and CDR2: SGHRS and YFSETQ. This CDR3 spans 14 amino acids. The CDR3: CASSLGTGENIQYF. The CDR3 nucleotides read TGCGCCAGCAGCCTCGGGACAGGGGAAAACATTCAGTACTTC.

The chain combines TRBV19 with TRBJ1-5; 8 bases are shared with TRBD1. The V segment lost 3 bases and the J segment 9 bases; nucleotides outside the gene matches: 7. Germline V gene sequence: CDR1 LNHDA, CDR2 SQIVND (reference sequence). The CDR3 runs to 14 residues. CDR3 DNA sequence: TGTGCCAGTAGTATTGGGGACAGGTTCAGGCCCCAGCATTTT. It yields the protein CASSIGDRFRPQHF. Looking up the rest from reference TRBV19 and TRBJ1-5 gives the full variable domain: DGGITQSPKYLFRKEGQNVTLSCEQNLNHDAMYWYRQDPGQGLRLIYYSQIVNDFQKGDIAEGYSVSREKKESFPLTVTSAQKNPTAFYLCASSIGDRFRPQHFGDGTRLSIL.

The gene calls are TRBV6-6 and TRBJ2-3; D is ambiguous. The CDR3 has 14 amino acids. V was pared by 0 bases and J by 4 bases, with 8 bases between. Germline V gene sequence: CDR1 MNHNY, CDR2 SVGAGI (reference sequence). The CDR3 is CASSYSPRSDTQYF. The CDR3 DNA reads as TGTGCCAGCAGTTACTCCCCGCGATCAGATACGCAGTATTTT.

The J gene is TRBJ2-2, the V gene TRBV4-1; tentatively, D is TRBD1 (6 bases). This CDR3 is 14 amino acids long. The ends were cut back, 4 bases at V and 4 bases at J, with 10 bases in the middle. Germline lookup yields CDR1 MGHRA and CDR2 YSYEKL. The CDR3 spells CASSLSDSTGELFF. As DNA, the CDR3 is TGCGCCAGCAGCCTCTCGGACAGCACCGGGGAGCTGTTTTTT.

The CDR3, as DNA: TGTGCCAGCAGCTTAAGTGCCGGAACAGATACGCAGTATTTT. This sequence encodes CASSLSAGTDTQYF. The chain carries TRBV7-9 and TRBJ2-3; D unresolved. V lost 2 bases and J 3 bases, leaving 9 bases between the germline ends. Germline V gene data show CDR1 as SEHNR and CDR2 as FQNEAQ (reference sequence). This CDR3 comprises 14 residues.

This clone was detected a few times. The J gene is TRBJ1-5, the V gene TRBV10-3; TRBD1 matches 7 bases. This CDR3 spans 15 amino acids. Germline V gene lookup returns CDR1 ENHRY and CDR2 SYGVKD. Losses at the gene ends were 3 bases for V and 3 bases for J; bases not matched to a gene: 5. The CDR3, as DNA: TGTGCCATCAGTGACCGGGACAGAAACAATCAGCCCCAGCATTTT. Translation gives CAISDRDRNNQPQHF.

Only a few counts were recorded for this clone. V gene TRBV5-1 combines with J gene TRBJ2-7; 10 positions match TRBD1. The CDR3 covers 16 residues. Germline CDR1 SGHRS, CDR2 YFSETQ. After removal of 0 bases from V and 6 bases from J, the junction contained 9 bases not matched to a gene. The CDR3 DNA is TGCGCCAGCAGCTTGGCTTTGGGGACAGGGGTTTCCGAGCAGTACTTC. It codes for CASSLALGTGVSEQYF.

The sample holds a few counts of this clone. The chain recombines TRBV18 with TRBJ2-1; no clear D gene. Per the germline V gene, CDR1 is KGHSH and CDR2 is LQKENI. There are 14 residues in the CDR3. Trimming pared 3 bases from V and 6 bases from J, leaving 12 bases between. The CDR3 spells CASSPGAVPNEQFF. DNA for the CDR3: TGTGCCAGCTCACCGGGCGCGGTCCCCAATGAGCAGTTCTTC.

The J gene is TRBJ1-5, the V gene TRBV5-1; 10 bases are a match to TRBD1. The CDR3 length is 17 residues. Germline CDR1 and CDR2: SGHRS and YFSETQ. The J segment lost 2 bases and the V segment lost 0 bases, leaving 5 bases of the junction unmatched. Here the CDR3 DNA reads TGCGCCAGCAGCTTGGGGGCCGGGACAGGGGGCAATCAGCCCCAGCATTTT. This encodes CASSLGAGTGGNQPQHF.

The genes are TRBV12-2 and TRBJ2-1; the DNA was not used to check the table's D call, TRBD2. TRBV12-2 is termed a pseudogene. The CDR3 is made up of 16 amino acids. The CDR3 spells CASRSIRGNSYNEQFF. The DNA of the CDR3 is TGTGCAAGTCGCTCGATCCGGGGGAACTCCTACAATGAGCAGTTCTTC.

V gene TRBV10-3 combines with J gene TRBJ2-5, with 7 positions matching TRBD1. The CDR3 contains 12 residues. Germline lookup yields CDR1 ENHRY and CDR2 SYGVKD. The V and J ends lost 9 bases and 4 bases, in that order; junction bases with no gene match: 5. The CDR3 region has the DNA TGTGCCATAAGGGGGCAAGGAGAGACCCAGTACTTC. Residues: CAIRGQGETQYF.

The chain couples TRBV4-2 to TRBJ2-1, with D possibly matching TRBD2 (5 bases). The CDR3 runs to 17 residues. V was trimmed by 3 bases and J by 0 bases, leaving 15 bases between them. Germline-derived CDR1 and CDR2 are LGHNA and YNFKEQ. CDR3 region: CASSQTGLRGSYNEQFF. CDR3 nucleotides: TGTGCCAGCAGCCAGACCGGACTCCGGGGCTCCTACAATGAGCAGTTCTTC.